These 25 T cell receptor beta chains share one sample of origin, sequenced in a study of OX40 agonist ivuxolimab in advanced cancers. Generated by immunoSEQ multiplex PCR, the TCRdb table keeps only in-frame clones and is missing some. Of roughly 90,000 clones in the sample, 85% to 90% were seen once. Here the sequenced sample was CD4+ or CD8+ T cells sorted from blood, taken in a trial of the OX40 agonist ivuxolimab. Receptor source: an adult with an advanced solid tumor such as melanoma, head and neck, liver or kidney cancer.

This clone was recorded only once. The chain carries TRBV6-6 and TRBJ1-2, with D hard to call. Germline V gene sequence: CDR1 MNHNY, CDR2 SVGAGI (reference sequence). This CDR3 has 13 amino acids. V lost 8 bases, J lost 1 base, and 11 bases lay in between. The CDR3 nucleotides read TGTGCCAGCGAATTACTGAGTAACTATGGCTACACCTTC. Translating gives CASELLSNYGYTF.

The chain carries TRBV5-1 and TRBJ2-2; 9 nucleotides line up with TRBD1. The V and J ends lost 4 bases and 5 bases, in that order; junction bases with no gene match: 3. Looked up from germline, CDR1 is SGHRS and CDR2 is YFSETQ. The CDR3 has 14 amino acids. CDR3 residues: CASSVGQGTGELFF. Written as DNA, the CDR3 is TGCGCCAGCAGCGTGGGACAGGGAACCGGGGAGCTGTTTTTT. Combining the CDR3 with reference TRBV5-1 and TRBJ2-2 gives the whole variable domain KAGVTQTPRYLIKTRGQQVTLSCSPISGHRSVSWYQQTPGQGLQFLFEYFSETQRNKGNFPGRFSGRQFSNSRSEMNVSTLELGDSALYLCASSVGQGTGELFFGEGSRLTVL.

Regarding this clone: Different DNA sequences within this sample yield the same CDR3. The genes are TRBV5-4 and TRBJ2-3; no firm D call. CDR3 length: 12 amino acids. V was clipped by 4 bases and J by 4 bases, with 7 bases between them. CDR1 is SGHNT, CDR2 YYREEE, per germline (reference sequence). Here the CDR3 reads CASSPTSDTQYF. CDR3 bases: TGTGCCAGCAGCCCGACGTCAGATACGCAGTATTTT.

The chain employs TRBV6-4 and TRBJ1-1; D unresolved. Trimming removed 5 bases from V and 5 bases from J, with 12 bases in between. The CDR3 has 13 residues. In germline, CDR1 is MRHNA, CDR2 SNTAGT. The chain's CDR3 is CASSSQAGTEAFF. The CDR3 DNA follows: TGTGCCAGCAGTTCTCAGGCAGGAACTGAAGCTTTCTTT.

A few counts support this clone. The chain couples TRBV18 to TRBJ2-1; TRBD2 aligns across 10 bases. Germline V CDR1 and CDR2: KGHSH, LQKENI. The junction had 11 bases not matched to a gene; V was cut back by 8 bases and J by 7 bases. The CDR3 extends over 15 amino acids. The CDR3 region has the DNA TGTGCCAGCGTGAGCGGGAGGGGTATATTGAATGAGCAGTTCTTC. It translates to CASVSGRGILNEQFF.

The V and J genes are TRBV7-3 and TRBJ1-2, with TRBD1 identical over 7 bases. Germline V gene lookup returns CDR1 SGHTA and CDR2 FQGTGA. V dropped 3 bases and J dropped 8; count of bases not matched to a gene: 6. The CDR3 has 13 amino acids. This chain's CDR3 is CASSFGQVLGYTF. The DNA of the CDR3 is TGTGCCAGCAGCTTCGGACAGGTTTTGGGCTACACCTTC.

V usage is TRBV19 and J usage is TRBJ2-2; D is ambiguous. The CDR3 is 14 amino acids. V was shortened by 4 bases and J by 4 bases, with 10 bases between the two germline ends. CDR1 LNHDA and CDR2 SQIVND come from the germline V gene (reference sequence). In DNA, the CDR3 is TGTGCCAGTAGTAGAGGATCTCTCACCGGGGAGCTGTTTTTT. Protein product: CASSRGSLTGELFF.

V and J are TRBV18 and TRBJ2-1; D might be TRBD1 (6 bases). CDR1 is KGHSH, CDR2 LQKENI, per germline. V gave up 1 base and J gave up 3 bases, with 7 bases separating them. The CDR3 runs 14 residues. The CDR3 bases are TGTGCCAGCTCACCACGGGACATCTACAATGAGCAGTTCTTC. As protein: CASSPRDIYNEQFF.

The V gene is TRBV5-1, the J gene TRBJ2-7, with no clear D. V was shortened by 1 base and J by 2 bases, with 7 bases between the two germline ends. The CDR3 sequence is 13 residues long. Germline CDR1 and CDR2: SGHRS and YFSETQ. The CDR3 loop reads CASSLRSPYEQYF. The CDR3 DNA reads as TGCGCCAGCAGCTTGCGGTCTCCCTACGAGCAGTACTTC.

CDR3 coding DNA: TGTGCCAGCAGCTTGGATGGGACCGATACGCAGTATTTT. This translates into CASSLDGTDTQYF. The chain is built from TRBV5-5 and TRBJ2-3, with D tentatively TRBD1 or TRBD2 (5 bases each). Germline loops: CDR1 SGHKS, CDR2 YYEKEE (reference sequence). Trimming stripped 0 bases from V and 6 bases from J, with 8 bases between. The CDR3 extends over 13 amino acids.

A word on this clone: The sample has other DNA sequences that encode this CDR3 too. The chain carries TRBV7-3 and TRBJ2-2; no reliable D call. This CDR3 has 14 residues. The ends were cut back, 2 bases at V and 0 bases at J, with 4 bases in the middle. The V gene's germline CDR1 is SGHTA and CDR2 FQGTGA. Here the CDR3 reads CASSLGANTGELFF. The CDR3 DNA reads TGTGCCAGCAGCTTAGGAGCGAACACCGGGGAGCTGTTTTTT.

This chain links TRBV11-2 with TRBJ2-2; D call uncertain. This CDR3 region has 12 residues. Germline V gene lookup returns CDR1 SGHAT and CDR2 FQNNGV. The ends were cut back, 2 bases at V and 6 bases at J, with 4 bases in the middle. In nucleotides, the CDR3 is TGTGCCAGCAGCTTAAGCGCCGGGGAGCTGTTTTTT. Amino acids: CASSLSAGELFF.

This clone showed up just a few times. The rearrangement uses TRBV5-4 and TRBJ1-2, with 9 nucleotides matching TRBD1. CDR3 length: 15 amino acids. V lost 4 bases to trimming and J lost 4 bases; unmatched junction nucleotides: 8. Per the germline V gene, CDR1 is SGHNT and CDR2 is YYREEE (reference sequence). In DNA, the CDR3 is TGTGCCAGCAGCGCCCGGGACAGGGCTCCCTATGGCTACACCTTC. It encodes CASSARDRAPYGYTF. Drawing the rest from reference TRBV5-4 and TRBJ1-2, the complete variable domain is ETGVTQSPTHLIKTRGQQVTLRCSSQSGHNTVSWYQQALGQGPQFIFQYYREEENGRGNFPPRFSGLQFPNYSSELNVNALELDDSALYLCASSARDRAPYGYTFGSGTRLTVV.

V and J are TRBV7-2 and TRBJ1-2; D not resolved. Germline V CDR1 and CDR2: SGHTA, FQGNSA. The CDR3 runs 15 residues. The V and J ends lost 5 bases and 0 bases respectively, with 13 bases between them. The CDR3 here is CASSKGHGPNYGYTF. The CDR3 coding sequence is TGTGCCAGCAGCAAGGGCCACGGGCCTAACTATGGCTACACCTTC.

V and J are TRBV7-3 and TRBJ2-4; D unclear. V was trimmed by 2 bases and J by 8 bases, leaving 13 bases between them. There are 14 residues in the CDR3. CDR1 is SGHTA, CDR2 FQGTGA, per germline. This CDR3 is CASSLGAAGDIQYF. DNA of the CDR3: TGTGCCAGCAGCTTAGGCGCCGCTGGGGACATTCAGTACTTC.

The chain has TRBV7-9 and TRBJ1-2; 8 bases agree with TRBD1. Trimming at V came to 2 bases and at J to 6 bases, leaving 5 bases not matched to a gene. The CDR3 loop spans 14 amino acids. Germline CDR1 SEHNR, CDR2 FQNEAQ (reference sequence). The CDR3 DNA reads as TGTGCCAGCAGCTTATCAGGGGGCGTTCATGGCTACACCTTC. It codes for CASSLSGGVHGYTF.

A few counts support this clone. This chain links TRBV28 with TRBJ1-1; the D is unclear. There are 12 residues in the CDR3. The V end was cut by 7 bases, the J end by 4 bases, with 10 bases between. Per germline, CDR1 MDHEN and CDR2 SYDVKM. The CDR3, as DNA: TGTGCCAGCACTTACTCCGCCACTGAAGCTTTCTTT. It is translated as CASTYSATEAFF.

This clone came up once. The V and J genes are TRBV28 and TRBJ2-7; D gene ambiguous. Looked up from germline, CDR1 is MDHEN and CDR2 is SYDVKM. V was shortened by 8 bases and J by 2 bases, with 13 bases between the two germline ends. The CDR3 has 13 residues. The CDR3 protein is CASVRQNPYEQYV. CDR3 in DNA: TGTGCCAGCGTCAGGCAGAACCCCTACGAGCAGTACGTC.

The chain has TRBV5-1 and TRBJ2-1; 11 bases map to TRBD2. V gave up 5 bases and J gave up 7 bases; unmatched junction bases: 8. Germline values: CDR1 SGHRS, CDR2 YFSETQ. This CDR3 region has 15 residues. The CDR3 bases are TGCGCCAGCAGTCTTGTAGCGGGGGGGCCTAATGAGCAGTTCTTC. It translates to CASSLVAGGPNEQFF. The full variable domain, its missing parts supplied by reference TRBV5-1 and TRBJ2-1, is KAGVTQTPRYLIKTRGQQVTLSCSPISGHRSVSWYQQTPGQGLQFLFEYFSETQRNKGNFPGRFSGRQFSNSRSEMNVSTLELGDSALYLCASSLVAGGPNEQFFGPGTRLTVL.

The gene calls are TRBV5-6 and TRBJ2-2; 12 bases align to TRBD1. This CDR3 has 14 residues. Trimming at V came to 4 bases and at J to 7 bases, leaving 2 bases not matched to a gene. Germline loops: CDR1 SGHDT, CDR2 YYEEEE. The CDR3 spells CASSRDRGHGELFF. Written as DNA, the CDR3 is TGTGCCAGCAGCCGGGACAGGGGGCACGGGGAGCTGTTTTTT.

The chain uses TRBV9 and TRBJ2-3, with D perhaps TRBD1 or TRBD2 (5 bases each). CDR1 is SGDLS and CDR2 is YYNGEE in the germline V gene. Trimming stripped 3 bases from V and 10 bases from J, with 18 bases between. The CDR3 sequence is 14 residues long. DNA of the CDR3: TGTGCCAGCAGCGCAAGAGGGATAAGGGACGCGCAGTATTTT. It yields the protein CASSARGIRDAQYF. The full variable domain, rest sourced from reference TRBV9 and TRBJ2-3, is DSGVTQTPKHLITATGQRVTLRCSPRSGDLSVYWYQQSLDQGLQFLIQYYNGEERAKGNILERFSAQQFPDLHSELNLSSLELGDSALYFCASSARGIRDAQYFGPGTRLTVL.

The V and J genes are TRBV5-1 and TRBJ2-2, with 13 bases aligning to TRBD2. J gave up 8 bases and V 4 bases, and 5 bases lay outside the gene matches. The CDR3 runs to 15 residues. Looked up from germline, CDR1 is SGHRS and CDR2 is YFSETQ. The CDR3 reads CASSGLAGADGELFF. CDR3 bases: TGCGCCAGCAGCGGACTAGCGGGAGCTGATGGGGAGCTGTTTTTT.

The CDR3 spells CASSFGGSSYEQYF. The DNA of the CDR3 is TGTGCCAGCAGCTTTGGGGGCAGCTCCTACGAGCAGTACTTC. The chain carries TRBV7-2 and TRBJ2-7; D perhaps matches TRBD1 (6 bases). Germline V gene data show CDR1 as SGHTA and CDR2 as FQGNSA. The V and J ends lost 3 bases and 0 bases respectively, with 9 bases between them. The CDR3 contains 14 residues. The variable domain in full, with the rest retrieved from reference TRBV7-2 and TRBJ2-7, is GAGVSQSPSNKVTEKGKDVELRCDPISGHTALYWYRQSLGQGLEFLIYFQGNSAPDKSGLPSDRFSAERTGGSVSTLTIQRTQQEDSAVYLCASSFGGSSYEQYFGPGTRLTVT.

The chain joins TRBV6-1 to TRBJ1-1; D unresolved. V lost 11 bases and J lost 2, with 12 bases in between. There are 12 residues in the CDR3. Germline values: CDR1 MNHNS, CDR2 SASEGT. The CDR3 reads CAGSFSNTEAFF. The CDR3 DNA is TGTGCCGGATCGTTTTCAAACACTGAAGCTTTCTTT.

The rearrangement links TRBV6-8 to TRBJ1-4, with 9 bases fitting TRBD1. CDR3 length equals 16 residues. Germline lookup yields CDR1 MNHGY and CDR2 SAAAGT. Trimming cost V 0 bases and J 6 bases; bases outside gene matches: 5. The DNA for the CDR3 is TGTGCCAGCAGTTACTCGAGCTGGGACAGGGATGAAAAACTGTTTTTT. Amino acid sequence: CASSYSSWDRDEKLFF.